The sequence of this T cell receptor (beta chain) was determined in a study of response to subunit inactivated influenza vaccine. Regarding this clonotype: Its target is not known.

TCRdb re-called the RT-PCR reads with MiXCR, one entry per CDR3 protein. This sample has 450,000 to 550,000 distinct CDR3 sequences, with roughly 27% found just once. Study-level results: Each seasonal influenza vaccination recruits few new T cells, the authors suggested.

The CDR3 is made up of 15 amino acids. Losses at the gene ends were 0 bases for V and 6 bases for J; bases not matched to a gene: 9. Per the germline V gene, CDR1 is SGHRS and CDR2 is YFSETQ. This clonotype originated in a man aged 50 to 60 who received an inactivated influenza vaccine. V usage is TRBV5-1 and J usage is TRBJ2-7; 7 bases match TRBD2. Sequences were derived from CD4+ T cells sorted from PBMCs, sampled 4 to 6 days after vaccination. The DNA for the CDR3 is TGCGCCAGCAGCTTGGCCAGCCAGCGGGGTAGCGAGCAGTACTTC. Amino acid sequence: CASSLASQRGSEQYF. Looking up the rest from reference TRBV5-1 and TRBJ2-7 gives the full variable domain: KAGVTQTPRYLIKTRGQQVTLSCSPISGHRSVSWYQQTPGQGLQFLFEYFSETQRNKGNFPGRFSGRQFSNSRSEMNVSTLELGDSALYLCASSLASQRGSEQYFGPGTRLTVT.